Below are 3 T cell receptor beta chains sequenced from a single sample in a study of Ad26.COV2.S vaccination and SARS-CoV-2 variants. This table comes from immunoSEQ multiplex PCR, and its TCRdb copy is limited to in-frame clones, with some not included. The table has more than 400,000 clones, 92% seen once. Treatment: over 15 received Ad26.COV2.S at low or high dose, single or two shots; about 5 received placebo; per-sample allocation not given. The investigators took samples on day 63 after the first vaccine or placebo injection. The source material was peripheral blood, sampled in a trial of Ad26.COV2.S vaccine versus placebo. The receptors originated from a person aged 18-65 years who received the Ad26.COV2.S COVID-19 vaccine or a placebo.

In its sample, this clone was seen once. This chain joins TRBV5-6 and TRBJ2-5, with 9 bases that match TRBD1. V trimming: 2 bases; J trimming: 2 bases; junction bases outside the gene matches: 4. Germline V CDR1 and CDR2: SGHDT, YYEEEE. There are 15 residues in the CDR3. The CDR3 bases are TGTGCCAGCAGCTTACAGGGGGCGGCTCAAGAGACCCAGTACTTC. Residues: CASSLQGAAQETQYF.

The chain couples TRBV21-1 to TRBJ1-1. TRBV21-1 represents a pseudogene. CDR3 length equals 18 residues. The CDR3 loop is CASSNALRGGKMNTEAFF. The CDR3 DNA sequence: TGTGCCAGCAGTAACGCCCTCCGTGGGGGAAAAATGAACACTGAAGCTTTCTTT.

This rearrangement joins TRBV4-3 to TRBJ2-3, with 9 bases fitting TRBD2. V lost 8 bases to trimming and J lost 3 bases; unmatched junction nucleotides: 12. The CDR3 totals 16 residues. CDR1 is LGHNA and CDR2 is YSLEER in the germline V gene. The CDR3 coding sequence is TGCGCCAGCCAGCGGGGGGTACCCTCCCGAACAGATACGCAGTATTTT. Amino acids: CASQRGVPSRTDTQYF.